The next 32 T cell receptor beta chains were all read from a single sample in a study of blood T cells in healthy people across ages. The use of a sample-barcoded 5' primer and a J-beta primer mix characterized a second PCR of 7 to 11 cycles. TCRdb processed the 5' RACE reads anew with MiXCR; each CDR3 protein has one entry. Of around 650,000 distinct CDR3 sequences in the sample, 32% are singletons; the top ten hold approximately 15%. The sequenced material came from blood. The receptors were gathered from a woman at least 80 years old in good health.

The genes are TRBV20-1 and TRBJ2-1; perhaps TRBD1 as D (5 bases). The CDR3 is 13 amino acids. Trimming took 3 bases from V and 5 from J, leaving 11 bases between them. The germline CDR1 and CDR2 sequences are DFQATT and SNEGSKA (reference sequence). The CDR3 DNA sequence: TGCAGTGCTAGGGGCAGGGCGGACAATGAGCAGTTCTTC. This codes for CSARGRADNEQFF.

This clonotype was seen at least ten times. V is TRBV10-3 and J is TRBJ2-7; a weak D match, TRBD2 (6 bases). V was cut by 2 bases and J by 7 bases, with 15 bases left in between. CDR1 and CDR2 from the germline V gene are ENHRY and SYGVKD. This CDR3 contains 14 residues. In nucleotides, the CDR3 is TGTGCCATCAGTGAGCCGAATTTGGGGAGGGAGCAGTACTTC. Translating gives CAISEPNLGREQYF.

The chain is built from TRBV30 and TRBJ1-1, with D uncertain. Germline lookup yields CDR1 GTSNPN and CDR2 SVGIG (reference sequence). The CDR3 is made up of 13 amino acids. V was pared by 3 bases and J by 5 bases, with 13 bases between. CDR3 coding DNA: TGTGCCTGGAGCCCAACAAGGGATACTGAAGCTTTCTTT. Its protein is CAWSPTRDTEAFF.

As regards this clonotype: This may be a read error, as it is one base from a much larger clone. The chain joins TRBV9 to TRBJ2-5, with D tentatively TRBD1 (6 bases). CDR3 length: 16 residues. Germline CDR1 is SGDLS and CDR2 is YYNGEE. The DNA of the CDR3 is TGTGCCAGCAGCGTAGCCCACAGTCAGGGGCAAGGGACCCAGTACTTC. Protein sequence: CASSVAHSQGQGTQYF.

V is TRBV7-9 and J is TRBJ2-3; TRBD2 matches at 11 bases. CDR3 length: 17 residues. The germline V gene has CDR1 SEHNR and CDR2 FQNEAQ (reference sequence). V was pared by 2 bases and J by 0 bases, with 4 bases of the junction left unmatched. For the CDR3, the DNA is TGTGCCAGCAGCTTAATCCTAGCGGGGGGAAGCACAGATACGCAGTATTTT. Translating gives CASSLILAGGSTDTQYF.

This clonotype was recorded a few times. The genes are TRBV29-1 and TRBJ2-5; unclear D gene. Germline loops: CDR1 SQVTM, CDR2 ANQGSEA. V was pared by 7 bases and J by 11 bases, with 20 bases between. The CDR3 extends over 12 amino acids. The CDR3 DNA is TGCAGCGGTTCGCTAGGCTACAATGAGCAGTACTTC. This encodes CSGSLGYNEQYF.

In its sample, this clonotype was seen once. It is likely a read error, because the conserved phenylalanine at the end of the CDR3 is missing. This chain links TRBV7-7 with TRBJ2-3; D remains unclear. Germline V gives CDR1 SSHAT, CDR2 FNYEAQ (reference sequence). This CDR3 region has 15 residues. The CDR3 DNA reads as TGTGCTAGCAGCTTAGTTGGGGATATCACAGATACGCAGTATTTG. Translating gives CASSLVGDITDTQYL.

V is TRBV6-1 and J is TRBJ1-6; D is perhaps TRBD1 (5 bases). The CDR3 has 10 residues. V was cut by 6 bases and J by 13 bases, with 7 bases left in between. Germline CDR1 and CDR2: MNHNS and SASEGT. This CDR3 is CASRGGPLHF. The CDR3 DNA reads as TGTGCCAGCAGGGGGGGGCCCCTCCACTTT.

This clonotype has a count of ten or more. The genes are TRBV25-1 and TRBJ1-4, with TRBD1 matching 7 bases. The CDR3 is made up of 15 amino acids. CDR1 is MGHDK, CDR2 SYGVNS, per germline. V shed 3 bases and J 7 bases; nucleotides not matched to a gene: 8. CDR3 DNA sequence: TGTGCCAGCAGTGAGGCGGCAGGGGGGGGTGAAAAACTGTTTTTT. Its protein is CASSEAAGGGEKLFF.

A remark on this clonotype: A clone one base away is much larger, so this may be a read error. The genes are TRBV12-3 or TRBV12-4 and TRBJ1-2, with a possible D match to TRBD1 (5 bases). V was trimmed by 6 bases and J by 0 bases, leaving 17 bases between them. The CDR3 loop spans 16 amino acids. The CDR3 sequence: CASSQTLSQANYGYTF. As DNA, the CDR3 is TGTGCCAGCAGCCAGACGCTCTCACAGGCTAACTATGGCTACACCTTC.

This clonotype has just a few counts. V usage is TRBV11-2 and J usage is TRBJ1-1; D uncertain. With 6 bases removed from V and 2 bases from J, the gap between germline ends came to 10 bases. CDR1 is SGHAT and CDR2 is FQNNGV in the germline V gene. The CDR3 is 13 residues long. In DNA, the CDR3 is TGTGCCAGCAGACCAGCGGGAAACACTGAAGCTTTCTTT. Its translation: CASRPAGNTEAFF.

This clonotype came up many times. The rearrangement links TRBV28 to TRBJ2-7; D is unclear. Germline V CDR1 and CDR2: MDHEN, SYDVKM. The CDR3 extends over 13 amino acids. V lost 5 bases and J 3 bases, leaving 11 bases between the germline ends. The CDR3 coding sequence is TGTGCCAGCAGTATTAACCACAGCTACGAGCAGTACTTC. This sequence encodes CASSINHSYEQYF.

Concerning this clonotype: This may come from a read error, since a much larger clone is one base off. This CDR3 is CASSLSGTRSDRQYF. CDR3 nucleotides: TGTGCCAGCAGTCTCTCCGGGACACGTTCCGACAGGCAGTACTTC. This chain joins TRBV28 and TRBJ2-5, with D possibly TRBD1 on 6 matching bases. The germline gives CDR1 MDHEN, CDR2 SYDVKM. The ends were cut back, 5 bases at V and 11 bases at J, with 24 bases in the middle. The CDR3 totals 15 residues.

This clonotype was counted many times. At one boundary the junction diverges from the germline segment, which might be a read error. The chain is built from TRBV4-3 and TRBJ2-3; 7 positions match TRBD2. This CDR3 is built from 16 residues. CDR1 LGHNA and CDR2 YSLEER come from the germline V gene. The CDR3 nucleotides are TGCACCAGCAGCCAAGGCGGGGGTCCTAGCACAGATACGCAGTATTTT. Its translation is CTSSQGGGPSTDTQYF.

Ten or more counts support this clonotype. A read error is possible here, since a much larger clone lies one base away. This chain uses TRBV5-1 with TRBJ2-7; a weak D match, TRBD1 (5 bases). The CDR3 totals 13 residues. Trimming removed 4 bases at V and 4 bases at J, with 12 bases between. CDR1 is SGHRS, CDR2 YFSETQ, per germline. CDR3 sequence: CASSPDTCYEQYF. The DNA of the CDR3 is TGCGCCAGCAGCCCGGACACGTGTTACGAGCAGTACTTC. Full variable domain (outside the CDR3, taken from reference TRBV5-1 and TRBJ2-7): KAGVTQTPRYLIKTRGQQVTLSCSPISGHRSVSWYQQTPGQGLQFLFEYFSETQRNKGNFPGRFSGRQFSNSRSEMNVSTLELGDSALYLCASSPDTCYEQYFGPGTRLTVT.

The chain is built from TRBV7-2 and TRBJ2-4; D ambiguous. The CDR3 length is 17 residues. Germline CDR1 and CDR2: SGHTA and FQGNSA. V lost 1 base, J lost 3 bases, and 16 bases lay in between. The CDR3 here is CASSLETAYGLKNIQYF. The CDR3 DNA is TGTGCCAGCAGCTTAGAAACTGCTTACGGCCTCAAAAACATTCAGTACTTC.

Remarks on this clonotype: This may be a read error: a much more frequent sequence differs by one nucleotide. The V gene is TRBV12-3 or TRBV12-4, the J gene TRBJ1-1; possibly TRBD1 for D (5 bases). Trimming pared 2 bases from V and 1 base from J, leaving 8 bases between. The CDR3 spans 14 residues. The CDR3, as DNA: TGTGCCAGCAGTTTAAGACAGACGAACACTGAAGCTTTCTTT. As protein: CASSLRQTNTEAFF.

This clonotype turned up a few times. A much larger clonotype is one base distant, so this may be a read error. The chain joins TRBV7-9 to TRBJ2-5; no clear D. There are 9 residues in the CDR3. Trimming stripped 7 bases from V and 3 bases from J, with 0 bases between. From germline, CDR1 is SEHNR and CDR2 FQNEAQ (reference sequence). CDR3 nucleotides: TGTGCCAGCAAAGAGACCCAGTACTTC. This gives the protein CASKETQYF. The entire variable domain, with the rest obtained from reference TRBV7-9 and TRBJ2-5, is as follows: DTGVSQNPRHKITKRGQNVTFRCDPISEHNRLYWYRQTLGQGPEFLTYFQNEAQLEKSRLLSDRFSAERPKGSFSTLEIQRTEQGDSAMYLCASKETQYFGPGTRLLVL.

As to this clonotype: A much larger clonotype is one base distant, so this may be a read error. The V and J genes are TRBV5-1 and TRBJ2-3; a possible D gene is TRBD2 (6 bases). V was pared by 5 bases and J by 4 bases, with 14 bases between. The CDR3 is made up of 14 amino acids. Germline loops: CDR1 SGHRS, CDR2 YFSETQ. CDR3 sequence: CASSKGLGADTQYF. In DNA form, the CDR3 reads TGCGCCAGCAGTAAGGGACTGGGCGCAGATACGCAGTATTTT. Supplemented by reference TRBV5-1 and TRBJ2-3, the full variable domain reads KAGVTQTPRYLIKTRGQQVTLSCSPISGHRSVSWYQQTPGQGLQFLFEYFSETQRNKGNFPGRFSGRQFSNSRSEMNVSTLELGDSALYLCASSKGLGADTQYFGPGTRLTVL.

This clonotype has at least ten counts. The chain joins TRBV20-1 to TRBJ1-4; 7 nucleotides match TRBD1. The CDR3 is 15 amino acids. The germline V gene has CDR1 DFQATT and CDR2 SNEGSKA (reference sequence). Unmatched junction bases numbered 6, after V lost 1 base and J lost 4 bases. The CDR3 DNA reads TGCAGTGCTAGAGGGGGCCAGGGGGGTAATGAAAAACTGTTTTTT. This sequence encodes CSARGGQGGNEKLFF.

This clonotype was counted a single time. The J gene is TRBJ1-1, the V gene TRBV5-1, with D possibly matching TRBD1 (5 bases). Trimming took 0 bases from V and 1 from J, leaving 10 bases between them. Looked up from germline, CDR1 is SGHRS and CDR2 is YFSETQ. The CDR3 has 15 amino acids. This CDR3 is CASSLEWGSNTEAFF. DNA of the CDR3: TGCGCCAGCAGCTTGGAGTGGGGGTCGAACACTGAAGCTTTCTTT.

Notes on this clonotype: Compared with germline, one end of the junction differs, possibly owing to a read error. In DNA form, the CDR3 reads TGTGTCAGCAGCGGCCCTCTTGCAAAAGAGACCCAGTACTTC. It yields the protein CVSSGPLAKETQYF. The rearrangement uses TRBV5-6 and TRBJ2-7; D perhaps matches TRBD2 (5 bases). The better agreement between TRBJ2-5 and the DNA end casts doubt on the J call. The V gene's germline CDR1 is SGHDT and CDR2 YYEEEE. The CDR3 has 14 residues.

The V and J genes are TRBV5-5 and TRBJ1-1; D not certain. The germline V and J ends were trimmed by 0 bases and 8 bases, with 14 bases remaining between them. Germline loops: CDR1 SGHKS, CDR2 YYEKEE (reference sequence). The CDR3 is made up of 14 amino acids. CDR3 sequence (DNA): TGTGCCAGCAGCTTGGTAGGCGGATACTCCGAAGCTTTCTTT. Residues: CASSLVGGYSEAFF.

As for this clonotype: This clone may be a read error of a much larger clone one base away. The chain combines TRBV6-5 with TRBJ2-1; 8 positions match TRBD1. With the DNA end fitting TRBJ2-7 better, the J assignment may be wrong. In germline, CDR1 is MNHEY, CDR2 SVGAGI. CDR3 length: 16 amino acids. The CDR3 loop reads CASSDPRGPSYNEQYF. The CDR3 DNA sequence: TGTGCCAGCAGCGACCCCAGGGGGCCCTCCTACAATGAGCAGTACTTC.

J is TRBJ1-6 and V is TRBV5-6, with D perhaps matching TRBD1 (5 bases). Germline V gene data show CDR1 as SGHDT and CDR2 as YYEEEE. This CDR3 has 15 residues. Trimming removed 4 bases at V and 10 bases at J, with 18 bases between. This CDR3 is CASSAGDRLVSPLHF. CDR3 in DNA: TGTGCCAGCAGCGCGGGGGATAGATTGGTATCACCCCTCCACTTT.

This clonotype was detected ten times or more. CDR3 nucleotide sequence: TGTGCCAGCAGTTGGTACAGGGACCCGGTCCAGCCCCAGCATTTT. This gives the protein CASSWYRDPVQPQHF. V and J are TRBV12-3 or TRBV12-4 and TRBJ1-5, with D possibly matching TRBD1 (6 bases). CDR3 length: 15 residues. V lost 4 bases to trimming and J lost 7 bases, with 17 bases between them.

Concerning this clonotype itself: A much larger clone is a single base away; this may be a read error. The chain couples TRBV6-2 or TRBV6-3 to TRBJ2-1; no reliable D call. Germline CDR1 MNHEY, CDR2 SVGEGT. The CDR3 totals 12 residues. CDR3 in DNA: TGTACCAGCAGTCACCTGTACAGTGAGCAGTTCTTC. Amino acid sequence: CTSSHLYSEQFF.

This clonotype was counted a few times. The chain uses TRBV7-8 and TRBJ2-1, with 7 bases that match TRBD2. The CDR3 has 16 amino acids. V dropped 4 bases and J dropped 2; count of bases not matched to a gene: 8. Germline loops: CDR1 SGHVS, CDR2 FQNEAQ. The CDR3 DNA reads as TGTGCCAGCAGCTCGGAGACTAGCACGCCCTACAATGAGCAGTTCTTC. This encodes CASSSETSTPYNEQFF.

The chain couples TRBV2 to TRBJ2-7; the D gene is possibly TRBD1 (6 bases). Trimming took 3 bases from V and 2 from J, leaving 23 bases between them. This CDR3 spans 18 amino acids. The germline gives CDR1 SNHLY, CDR2 FYNNEI. The chain's CDR3 is CASSEWSGSADSTYEQYF. As DNA, the CDR3 is TGTGCCAGCAGTGAGTGGTCTGGATCGGCGGACAGCACCTACGAGCAGTACTTC.

This clonotype was counted at least ten times. The rearrangement joins TRBV3-1 to TRBJ2-5, with 12 positions matching TRBD2. The V gene end was trimmed by 4 bases and the J gene end by 5 bases; junction bases not matched to a gene: 5. This CDR3 is built from 15 residues. The germline V gene encodes CDR1 LGHDT and CDR2 YNNKEL (reference sequence). In nucleotides, the CDR3 is TGTGCCAGCAGCCGCGGACTAGCGGGGTGGGAGACCCAGTACTTC. This sequence encodes CASSRGLAGWETQYF.

This clonotype has ten or more counts. The V and J genes are TRBV7-2 and TRBJ1-2, with no clear D. The V and J ends lost 3 bases and 0 bases respectively, with 14 bases between them. This CDR3 has 16 amino acids. Germline V gene sequence: CDR1 SGHTA, CDR2 FQGNSA. The DNA for the CDR3 is TGTGCCAGCAGCTTCATTCTCTCTGGGACTAACTATGGCTACACCTTC. Its translation: CASSFILSGTNYGYTF.

This clonotype appeared a few times. This chain connects TRBV15 to TRBJ1-4, with 8 bases matching TRBD1. Germline CDR1 is LNHNV and CDR2 is YYDKDF (reference sequence). This CDR3 contains 16 residues. J lost 8 bases, V lost 1 base, and 9 bases had no gene match. The CDR3 sequence is CATSRGESTGEEKLFF. CDR3 sequence (DNA): TGTGCCACCAGCAGAGGAGAATCGACAGGGGAGGAAAAACTGTTTTTT.